A selection of T cell receptor beta chains follows, all from one sample in a study of OX40 agonist ivuxolimab in advanced cancers. Sequencing used immunoSEQ multiplex PCR; TCRdb keeps in-frame clones, though not all of them. The sample consists of approximately 69,000 clones, approximately 88% of them appearing once. Sample: CD4+ or CD8+ T cells sorted from blood, taken in a trial of the OX40 agonist ivuxolimab. The receptors stem from an adult with an advanced solid tumor such as melanoma, head and neck, liver or kidney cancer. Each CDR3 is given with its conserved first and last residue. A D gene is named only where the DNA matches it firmly. Where a row states a size, it is once, few, many or the class of an expanded clone; other rows omit it.

clone size	V gene	J gene	D gene	CDR3 DNA	CDR3 protein
-	TRBV6-1	TRBJ2-7	-	TGTGCCAGCACTAGGACAGTCTACGAGCAGTACTTC	CASTRTVYEQYF
-	TRBV18	TRBJ2-3	-	TGTGCCAGCTCACAGGCTCGATTGGGGACAGATACGCAGTATTTT	CASSQARLGTDTQYF
-	TRBV4-2	TRBJ1-1	-	TGTGCCAGCAGCCAACTGGGGGCGAGCACTGAAGCTTTCTTT	CASSQLGASTEAFF
-	TRBV6-6	TRBJ2-7	-	TGTGCCAGCAGTTACAAACGCAGAGCCTACGAGCAGTACTTC	CASSYKRRAYEQYF
once	TRBV6-4	TRBJ2-1	TRBD2	TGTGCCAGCAGTGACAGGTCTAGCGGGGGGTCTTACAATGAGCAGTTCTTC	CASSDRSSGGSYNEQFF
-	TRBV30	TRBJ2-5	-	TGTGCCTGGAGTGTAGGGGGGGCATCTCGGACCCAGTACTTC	CAWSVGGASRTQYF
-	TRBV5-6	TRBJ1-4	TRBD1	TGTGCCAGCAGCTCTCAGGGGGCGGCTAATGAAAAACTGTTTTTT	CASSSQGAANEKLFF
-	TRBV14	TRBJ2-7	TRBD1	TGTGCCAGCAGCCAAGCAAGGGGGCAAGGGCACGAGCAGTACTTC	CASSQARGQGHEQYF
-	TRBV5-5	TRBJ2-7	TRBD1	TGTGCCAGCAGCGGGGGGACAGGGGGACCCTCCTACGAGCAGTACTTC	CASSGGTGGPSYEQYF
-	TRBV5-6	TRBJ1-5	-	TGTGCCAGCAGCTTCTCAGGGAGTCCGCCCCAGCATTTT	CASSFSGSPPQHF
-	TRBV2	TRBJ1-4	-	TGTGCCAGCAGTGACGGCAGGGGATCGGAAAAACTGTTTTTT	CASSDGRGSEKLFF
-	TRBV6-6	TRBJ1-1	TRBD1	TGTGCCAGCAGTACCACCGGGACAGGGAGCACTGAAGCTTTCTTT	CASSTTGTGSTEAFF
-	TRBV5-4	TRBJ1-6	-	TGCGCCAGCAGCCAAGGACACTTGAGCTCCTATAATTCACCCCTCCACTTT	CASSQGHLSSYNSPLHF
-	TRBV4-1	TRBJ2-6	-	TGCGCCAGCAGCCAAGACTGGAACTCTGGGGCCAACGTCCTGACTTTC	CASSQDWNSGANVLTF
-	TRBV9	TRBJ1-3	-	TGTGCCAGCAGCCTGACGGGTAACACCATATATTTT	CASSLTGNTIYF
-	TRBV18	TRBJ1-1	-	TGTGCCAGCTCATTCGGACAGCCTGAAGCTTTCTTT	CASSFGQPEAFF
few	TRBV7-9	TRBJ1-2	-	TGTGCCAGCACACCCAGGGATGCCTATGGCTACACCTTC	CASTPRDAYGYTF
-	TRBV19	TRBJ2-7	TRBD1	TGTGCCAGTAGTATGGGGACAGGGGGCGCCTACGAGCAGTACTTC	CASSMGTGGAYEQYF
-	TRBV30	TRBJ1-2	-	TGTGCCTGGAGTGTGAGAGGTGCTTATGGCTACACCTTC	CAWSVRGAYGYTF
-	TRBV4-3	TRBJ2-5	TRBD2	TGCGCCAGCAGCCAAGTAGCGGGAGGCCTCCCAGAAGGAACCCAGTACTTC	CASSQVAGGLPEGTQYF
-	TRBV7-9	TRBJ1-6	-	TGTGCCAGCAGCCCACAGGGCGGCTCCTATAATTCACCCCTCCACTTT	CASSPQGGSYNSPLHF
-	TRBV29-1	TRBJ1-2	-	TGCAGCGTTGATACCCGGGCTCTAGACTATGGCTACACCTTC	CSVDTRALDYGYTF
-	TRBV4-3	TRBJ2-3	TRBD1	TGCGCCAGCAGCCTTGGGACAGGGGGACCTAATACGCAGTATTTT	CASSLGTGGPNTQYF
-	TRBV28	TRBJ1-1	-	TGTGCCAGCAGTTTGGTGGGTGGCGGGACGGGGGGAACTGAAGCTTTCTTT	CASSLVGGGTGGTEAFF
-	TRBV7-2	TRBJ2-7	-	TGTGCCAGCAGGCGGAGGGCGGGCTACGAGCAGTACTTC	CASRRRAGYEQYF
-	TRBV7-2	TRBJ1-5	-	TGTGCCAGCAGCTTAGTTTATTCAGAGCAGCCCCAGCATTTT	CASSLVYSEQPQHF
-	TRBV6-6	TRBJ2-2	-	TGTGCCAGCAGGAGGACAGAGGCCGGGGAGCTGTTTTTT	CASRRTEAGELFF
-	TRBV7-3	TRBJ2-5	TRBD2	TGTGCCAGCAGCGTTCTAGCGGGAGGGAGAGAGACCCAGTACTTC	CASSVLAGGRETQYF
few	TRBV9	TRBJ2-2	-	TGTGCCAGCAGCCTCCAGGGGAACACCGGGGAGCTGTTTTTT	CASSLQGNTGELFF
-	TRBV7-2	TRBJ1-4	-	TGTGCCAGCAGCCGAGGGGGGTATGAGGAACTGTTTTTT	CASSRGGYEELFF
-	TRBV18	TRBJ2-1	-	TGTGCCAGCTCACCACGGGCAGGTCGGAGGAATGAGCAGTTCTTC	CASSPRAGRRNEQFF
-	TRBV9	TRBJ1-1	-	TGTGCCAGCAGCGTAGACACGTTGAACACTGAAGCTTTCTTT	CASSVDTLNTEAFF
-	TRBV4-3	TRBJ2-1	-	TGCGCCAGCAGCCAAGAACAGGGAGGGGCTGAGCAGTTCTTC	CASSQEQGGAEQFF
-	TRBV5-1	TRBJ2-7	-	TGCGCCAGCAGTGCCGGGGGCGCGCAGTACTTC	CASSAGGAQYF
-	TRBV13	TRBJ1-3	-	TGTGCCAGCAGCTTAGGAGGGTTTTCTGGAAACACCATATATTTT	CASSLGGFSGNTIYF
-	TRBV7-9	TRBJ1-4	TRBD1	TGTGCCAGCAGCTGGAGGGAAGGGGGCACTAATGAAAAACTGTTTTTT	CASSWREGGTNEKLFF
-	TRBV7-9	TRBJ2-5	TRBD1	TGTGCCAGCAGCTTAGTAGGCAGGGGGATTCGGGAGACCCAGTACTTC	CASSLVGRGIRETQYF
-	TRBV9	TRBJ1-2	-	TGTGCCAGCAGCGTACTCGGACCTGCTAACTATGGCTACACCTTC	CASSVLGPANYGYTF
-	TRBV19	TRBJ1-3	-	TGTGCCAGTAGTCTTCCCCGGGGTACTGGAAACACCATATATTTT	CASSLPRGTGNTIYF